This TCR beta chain was recovered during a study of cytotoxic CD8 clonotypes in ibrutinib-treated CLL. Germline V lookup: CDR1 LNHDA, CDR2 SQIVND (reference sequence). V lost 5 bases to trimming and J lost 2 bases; unmatched junction nucleotides: 9. The CDR3 extends over 16 amino acids. The protocol was immunoSEQ multiplex PCR, while the TCRdb copy is restricted to in-frame clones and leaves out a portion. The table has under 200,000 clones, approximately 84% seen once. For TCR beta libraries, approximately 2 micrograms of genomic DNA were obtained from cryopreserved PBMCs. This clone showed up just once.

This sequence originates from a human donor with chronic lymphocytic leukemia. V is TRBV19 and J is TRBJ1-2; 9 bases fit TRBD1. The sequenced sample was PBMCs, obtained after 24 months of ibrutinib treatment. The CDR3 nucleotides are TGTGCCAGTAGTCGGCCCGGACAGGGGCTAAACTATGGCTACACCTTC. It codes for CASSRPGQGLNYGYTF.